These 5 T cell receptor beta chains were sequenced from one sample in a study of blood T cell repertoires in COVID-19. Repertoires were generated with immunoSEQ multiplex PCR, while TCRdb's copy carries only in-frame clones and drops some. The sample holds over 85,000 clones, less than 90% seen once. The source material was peripheral blood. These receptors were obtained from an elderly woman with acute or convalescent COVID-19.

This clone has a handful of counts. The gene calls are TRBV5-1 and TRBJ2-3; no firm D call. Trimming took off 0 bases at V and 5 bases at J, with 10 bases between the two ends. Germline values: CDR1 SGHRS, CDR2 YFSETQ. CDR3 size: 14 residues. DNA of the CDR3: TGCGCCAGCAGCTTGGAAAGCGAAGGAGATACGCAGTATTTT. Translating it yields CASSLESEGDTQYF.

The table lists this clone with a few counts. The chain links TRBV2 to TRBJ1-5; a weak D match, TRBD1 (6 bases). Germline CDR1 is SNHLY and CDR2 is FYNNEI. V shed 7 bases and J shed 3 bases, with 10 bases lying between them. This CDR3 region has 13 residues. The CDR3 loop is CASTAGVNQPQHF. In nucleotides, the CDR3 is TGTGCCAGCACGGCAGGGGTCAATCAGCCCCAGCATTTT.

V is TRBV9 and J is TRBJ1-1, with a tentative D call TRBD1 (6 bases). The germline V gene has CDR1 SGDLS and CDR2 YYNGEE. Trimming took off 0 bases at V and 1 base at J, with 22 bases between the two ends. The CDR3 spans 19 residues. The CDR3 bases are TGTGCCAGCAGCGTAGCCCCGAGGGGTCCACAGGGTGGGAACACTGAAGCTTTCTTT. Encoded protein: CASSVAPRGPQGGNTEAFF.

This clone was observed a single time. At one end the junction does not follow the germline gene, possibly because of a read error. The chain employs TRBV19 and TRBJ2-4; 8 bases are a match to TRBD1. The length of the CDR3 is 13 residues. The germline V gene has CDR1 LNHDA and CDR2 SQIVND (reference sequence). The CDR3 loop is CASSRQGWAIQYF. Here the CDR3 DNA reads TGTGCCAGTAGTCGACAGGGGTGGGCCATTCAGTACTTT.

This chain joins TRBV4-2 and TRBJ2-7; D is perhaps TRBD1 (7 bases). The ends were cut back, 7 bases at V and 2 bases at J, with 12 bases in the middle. There are 13 residues in the CDR3. Germline V gives CDR1 LGHNA, CDR2 YNFKEQ. CDR3 in amino acids: CASTGGTAYEQYF. DNA for the CDR3: TGTGCCAGCACTGGGGGGACAGCCTACGAGCAGTACTTC.